A selection of T cell receptor beta chains follows, all from one sample in a study of shared clonotypes between healthy human individuals. Sequencing was performed with immunoSEQ multiplex PCR; in TCRdb, only in-frame clones are kept and a portion is missing. The data show some 700,000 clones, about 92% seen once. Sequencing input: memory CD8+ T cells from PBMCs. The receptor source for this set is a man aged 18 to 29 in good health. Some clones in this sample may be carry-over from other donors' samples. CDR3s include the opening cysteine and the closing phenylalanine or tryptophan. D genes are given only for firm matches. Size values are once, few and many counts, or a class for expanded clones, and some rows have none.

>TRBJ2-7|NA|TRBV11-2|NA
TGTGCCAGCAGCCTAAGTACCCCAGGCTGGGGCTGGGAGCAGTACTTC
CASSLSTPGWGWEQYF
>TRBJ2-7|TRBD1|TRBV4-1|NA
TGCGCCAGCAGCCCCTCCCCCGGACAGGGTTCCCACGAGCAGTACTTC
CASSPSPGQGSHEQYF
>TRBJ2-1|NA|TRBV15|NA
TGTGCCACCAGCGACCGGATCGGGGGATACTACAATGAGCAGTTCTTC
CATSDRIGGYYNEQFF
>TRBJ2-7|TRBD1|TRBV27|NA
TGTGCCAGCAGTTTATCTAGGGGACAGGGAACCTACGAGCAGTACTTC
CASSLSRGQGTYEQYF
>TRBJ2-1|TRBD2|TRBV4-2|NA
TGTGCCAGCAGCCCACTCGGGACTAGCGGGAGCTCCTACAATGAGCAGTTCTTC
CASSPLGTSGSSYNEQFF
>TRBJ2-1|NA|TRBV7-2|NA
TGTGCCAGCAGCTTAGTAGGTGCTGAGAGCTCCTACAATGAGCAGTTCTTC
CASSLVGAESSYNEQFF
>TRBJ2-1|NA|TRBV19|NA
TGTGCCAGTAGTATAATGGGTAGCGACAATGAGCAGTTCTTC
CASSIMGSDNEQFF
>TRBJ1-5|NA|TRBV4-3|NA
TGCGCCAGCAGCCAAGATCCCCCCTATGGGCTCAATCAGCCCCAGCATTTT
CASSQDPPYGLNQPQHF
>TRBJ1-1|NA|TRBV7-9|NA
TGTGCCAGCAGCTTAGTAGGGCACCTGAAGCGGGACACTGAAGCTTTCTTT
CASSLVGHLKRDTEAFF
>TRBJ2-1|TRBD2|TRBV6-5|NA
TGTGCCAGCAGACCCGTTAGCGGGGTTGAGCAGTTCTTC
CASRPVSGVEQFF
>TRBJ2-7|NA|TRBV19|once
TGTGCCAGTTGTTCCCCGCAGATAACCTACGAGCAGTACTTC
CASCSPQITYEQYF
>TRBJ1-1|TRBD1|TRBV7-6|NA
TGTGCCAGCAGCCAAGACAGGGGACTGAACACTGAAGCTTTCTTT
CASSQDRGLNTEAFF
>TRBJ2-1|NA|TRBV7-6|NA
TGTGCCAGCAGCCTGACTCAACGAAGCTCCTACAATGAGCAGTTCTTC
CASSLTQRSSYNEQFF
>TRBJ2-7|TRBD1|TRBV6-1|NA
TGTGCCAGCGGGGGGTTCGGGACAGGCTTCTACGAGCAGTACTTC
CASGGFGTGFYEQYF
>TRBJ2-7|NA|TRBV6-1|NA
TGTGCCAGCAGTGAAGTGACGGGGTACGAGCAGTACTTC
CASSEVTGYEQYF
>TRBJ1-2|NA|TRBV10-3|once
TGTGCCATCAGTGAATTGGCGGGGAACTATGGCTACACCTTC
CAISELAGNYGYTF
>TRBJ2-7|NA|TRBV5-6|NA
TGTGCCAGCAGCTTGGGACAGTACGAGCAGTACTTC
CASSLGQYEQYF
>TRBJ1-1|NA|TRBV28|NA
TGTGCCAGCAGTTTATTCCCGGGGGGCTTGAACACTGAAGCTTTCTTT
CASSLFPGGLNTEAFF
>TRBJ1-1|TRBD1|TRBV27|NA
TGTGCCAGCAGTTTAATAGGGGGCGAAGGAGAGACTGAAGCTTTCTTT
CASSLIGGEGETEAFF
>TRBJ1-2|NA|TRBV27|NA
TGTGCCACGGGTCTGGGGTATGGCTACACCTTC
CATGLGYGYTF
>TRBJ1-2|NA|TRBV11-3|NA
TGTGCCAGCAGCTTAGGGACTAGCTATGGCTACACCTTC
CASSLGTSYGYTF
>TRBJ2-7|TRBD2|TRBV30|once
TGTGCCTGGATACGGCCCCACGGGGGGTCCTACGAGCAGTACTTC
CAWIRPHGGSYEQYF
>TRBJ1-2|NA|TRBV19|NA
TGTGCCAGTAGTATCTTTCAGAACGGACGGACCCACTATGGCTACACCTTC
CASSIFQNGRTHYGYTF
>TRBJ2-3|TRBD2|TRBV2|NA
TGTGCCAGCAGGAGACTAGCGGGAGGGGTAGATACGCAGTATTTT
CASRRLAGGVDTQYF
>TRBJ2-1|TRBD1|TRBV5-1|NA
TGCGCCAGCAGCTTGGCCAGGGACAGACCCTACAATGAGCAGTTCTTC
CASSLARDRPYNEQFF
>TRBJ2-7|NA|TRBV13|NA
TGTGCCAGCAGTTCCGGACACAGTTCAATAGCCTACGAGCAGTACTTC
CASSSGHSSIAYEQYF
>TRBJ2-5|TRBD2|TRBV2|NA
TGTGCCAGCCAAGTGCGGTTAGCGGGACCAGAGACCCAGTACTTC
CASQVRLAGPETQYF
>TRBJ2-1|NA|TRBV7-9|NA
TGTGCCAGCAGCCCCCGGGACGCAAGCTCCTACAATGAGCAGTTCTTC
CASSPRDASSYNEQFF
>TRBJ1-2|TRBD1|TRBV4-1|NA
TGCGCCAGCAGGCGACCCGGGACAGCCGCCGACCTCTATGGCTACACCTTC
CASRRPGTAADLYGYTF
>TRBJ2-2|TRBD2|TRBV7-9|NA
TGTGCCAGCAGCCAGAGGACTAGCTTAACCGGGGAGCTGTTTTTT
CASSQRTSLTGELFF
>TRBJ2-3|NA|TRBV9|NA
TGTGCCAGCAGCCTGTCAACAGATACGCAGTATTTT
CASSLSTDTQYF
>TRBJ1-5|NA|TRBV5-6|NA
TGTGCCAGCAGCTTGAGACCGGGGATTAATCAGCCCCAGCATTTT
CASSLRPGINQPQHF
>TRBJ1-5|TRBD1|TRBV5-1|NA
TGCGCCAGCAGCTCCGGACAGGTCGGGGAGCCCCAGCATTTT
CASSSGQVGEPQHF
>TRBJ2-1|NA|TRBV27|NA
TGTGCCAGCAGTCCGGGAATGGGGCCGTACAATGAGCAGTTCTTC
CASSPGMGPYNEQFF